A selection of T cell receptor beta chains follows, all from one sample in a study of blood T cell repertoires in COVID-19. Measured with immunoSEQ multiplex PCR; TCRdb has only the in-frame clones, and not every one. The data show about 150,000 clones, about 90% seen once. The sample comprised peripheral blood. Receptors were obtained from a man aged 50 to 59 with acute or convalescent COVID-19. Both conserved end residues are part of each CDR3. Fields, in order: CDR3 DNA, CDR3 protein, clone size, J gene, D gene, V gene. A D gene is named only where the DNA matches it firmly. Only part of the rows carry a size: once, few, many, or a class if the clone is expanded.

CDR3 DNA: TGCAGCGTTGACAGGGGCTACGGCTACACCTTC
CDR3 protein: CSVDRGYGYTF
clone size: .
J gene: TRBJ1-2
D gene: .
V gene: TRBV29-1

CDR3 DNA: TGTGCCAGTAGTTTTCGCAGGGGCGCCTACACTGAAGCTTTCTTT
CDR3 protein: CASSFRRGAYTEAFF
clone size: .
J gene: TRBJ1-1
D gene: .
V gene: TRBV19

CDR3 DNA: TGTGCCAGCAGTTACTCCGCGGGGAACACTGAAGCTTTCTTT
CDR3 protein: CASSYSAGNTEAFF
clone size: .
J gene: TRBJ1-1
D gene: .
V gene: TRBV6-5

CDR3 DNA: TGTGCCAGCGCGGGACAGAATAATTCACCCCTCCACTTT
CDR3 protein: CASAGQNNSPLHF
clone size: .
J gene: TRBJ1-6
D gene: TRBD1
V gene: TRBV5-4

CDR3 DNA: TGTGCCAGCAGCTTGAGGGACAGGGGATTCGAGACCCAGTACTTC
CDR3 protein: CASSLRDRGFETQYF
clone size: .
J gene: TRBJ2-5
D gene: TRBD1
V gene: TRBV7-9

CDR3 DNA: TGTGCCAGCAGTTCCCCTAGCGGGGTAGGCACAGATACGCAGTATTTT
CDR3 protein: CASSSPSGVGTDTQYF
clone size: .
J gene: TRBJ2-3
D gene: TRBD2
V gene: TRBV28

CDR3 DNA: TGTGCCAGCAGCCTACAGCTTAGCAATCAGCCCCAGCATTTT
CDR3 protein: CASSLQLSNQPQHF
clone size: .
J gene: TRBJ1-5
D gene: .
V gene: TRBV6-2/TRBV6-3

CDR3 DNA: TGTGCCAGCGGGGGACAGGGGCCTGCGGGCACCGGGGAGCTGTTTTTT
CDR3 protein: CASGGQGPAGTGELFF
clone size: .
J gene: TRBJ2-2
D gene: TRBD1
V gene: TRBV2

CDR3 DNA: TGCGCCAGCAGCCAAGATCCAGGGGGAATCGAGCAGTACTTC
CDR3 protein: CASSQDPGGIEQYF
clone size: .
J gene: TRBJ2-7
D gene: TRBD1
V gene: TRBV4-1

CDR3 DNA: TGTGCCAGCAGCTCATGGACAGGGCGTAATTCACCCCTCCACTTT
CDR3 protein: CASSSWTGRNSPLHF
clone size: .
J gene: TRBJ1-6
D gene: TRBD1
V gene: TRBV7-8

CDR3 DNA: TGTGCCAGCAGCTTAACTAGCGGGTACTACGAGCAGTACTTC
CDR3 protein: CASSLTSGYYEQYF
clone size: .
J gene: TRBJ2-7
D gene: TRBD2
V gene: TRBV7-2

CDR3 DNA: TGCGCCAGCAGCCCCCTTGCGGGGGCGGACGAGCAGTACTTC
CDR3 protein: CASSPLAGADEQYF
clone size: .
J gene: TRBJ2-7
D gene: .
V gene: TRBV5-1

CDR3 DNA: TGCGCCAGCAGCCGGAACAGGGGCACCTACAATGAGCAGTTCTTC
CDR3 protein: CASSRNRGTYNEQFF
clone size: .
J gene: TRBJ2-1
D gene: TRBD1
V gene: TRBV4-3

CDR3 DNA: TGTGCCAGCTCAGCAGGGGGTACGCAAGAGACCCAGTACTTC
CDR3 protein: CASSAGGTQETQYF
clone size: once
J gene: TRBJ2-5
D gene: TRBD1
V gene: TRBV9

CDR3 DNA: TGCGCCAGCAGCTTGGGGGCCAGGGGCTATACCTACGAGCAGTACTTC
CDR3 protein: CASSLGARGYTYEQYF
clone size: .
J gene: TRBJ2-7
D gene: .
V gene: TRBV5-1

CDR3 DNA: TGTGCCAGTAGTCTCAACAGGGGGCAGGGGATTAACAATGAGCAGTTCTTC
CDR3 protein: CASSLNRGQGINNEQFF
clone size: .
J gene: TRBJ2-1
D gene: TRBD1
V gene: TRBV19

CDR3 DNA: TGTGCCTGGAGATTGCGGGGGCTCGTCGAAGCTTTCTTT
CDR3 protein: CAWRLRGLVEAFF
clone size: .
J gene: TRBJ1-1
D gene: .
V gene: TRBV30

CDR3 DNA: TGTGCCAGCAGTTTATGGAGGGCTAGCGGGTCGTTGGGATCAGATACGCAGTATTTT
CDR3 protein: CASSLWRASGSLGSDTQYF
clone size: .
J gene: TRBJ2-3
D gene: TRBD2
V gene: TRBV27

CDR3 DNA: TGTGCCAGCAGCTTAAGCTTTGCGCGGGAGCTGTTTTTT
CDR3 protein: CASSLSFARELFF
clone size: .
J gene: TRBJ2-2
D gene: .
V gene: TRBV7-2

CDR3 DNA: TGCAGCGAGGGACCGGAGAACTATAATTCACCCCTCCACTTT
CDR3 protein: CSEGPENYNSPLHF
clone size: .
J gene: TRBJ1-6
D gene: .
V gene: TRBV29-1

CDR3 DNA: TGTGCCAGCAGCTTAAACCCACCTAGCTCTGGGGCCAACGTCCTGACTTTC
CDR3 protein: CASSLNPPSSGANVLTF
clone size: .
J gene: TRBJ2-6
D gene: .
V gene: TRBV7-3

CDR3 DNA: TGTGCCAGCAGTTACCTCGGACAGGGGGATGAGCAGTTCTTC
CDR3 protein: CASSYLGQGDEQFF
clone size: .
J gene: TRBJ2-1
D gene: TRBD1
V gene: TRBV6-5

CDR3 DNA: TGTGCTAGTGGTTTGGTACCCGGCCTCGGACAGGGAAGGTTGGGGCGAAATGAGCAGTTCTTC
CDR3 protein: CASGLVPGLGQGRLGRNEQFF
clone size: .
J gene: TRBJ2-1
D gene: TRBD1
V gene: TRBV12-5

CDR3 DNA: TGTGCCAGCAGCTCGACTAGCGGGGGGGCAGTTACGCAGTATTTT
CDR3 protein: CASSSTSGGAVTQYF
clone size: .
J gene: TRBJ2-3
D gene: TRBD2
V gene: TRBV7-9

CDR3 DNA: TGTGCCAGCATGGGCTTTTCCTCCTACAATGAGCAGTTCTTC
CDR3 protein: CASMGFSSYNEQFF
clone size: .
J gene: TRBJ2-1
D gene: .
V gene: TRBV2

CDR3 DNA: TGTGCCAGCAGTGAAGGGGGACTTTCGGTGCAGTTCTTC
CDR3 protein: CASSEGGLSVQFF
clone size: .
J gene: TRBJ2-1
D gene: .
V gene: TRBV25-1

CDR3 DNA: TGCGCCAGCAGCCCCGACAGGGGTGAGACCCAGTACTTC
CDR3 protein: CASSPDRGETQYF
clone size: .
J gene: TRBJ2-5
D gene: TRBD1
V gene: TRBV5-1

CDR3 DNA: TGTGCCAGCAGCTTAGGAACAGGTGACGGCTACACCTTC
CDR3 protein: CASSLGTGDGYTF
clone size: .
J gene: TRBJ1-2
D gene: .
V gene: TRBV7-9

CDR3 DNA: TGTGCCAGCAGCCAAGCTGGACAGGGAAACACCATATATTTT
CDR3 protein: CASSQAGQGNTIYF
clone size: .
J gene: TRBJ1-3
D gene: .
V gene: TRBV4-2

CDR3 DNA: TGCGCCAGCAGCTTGGAACGGTACCAAGAGACCCAGTACTTC
CDR3 protein: CASSLERYQETQYF
clone size: .
J gene: TRBJ2-5
D gene: .
V gene: TRBV5-1

CDR3 DNA: TGTGCCAGCAGCACGACTAGCGGAGGGTGGGAGACCCAGTACTTC
CDR3 protein: CASSTTSGGWETQYF
clone size: .
J gene: TRBJ2-5
D gene: TRBD2
V gene: TRBV9

CDR3 DNA: TGTGCCAGCAGCGCGGGGGCAGGTAATGAAAAACTGTTTTTT
CDR3 protein: CASSAGAGNEKLFF
clone size: .
J gene: TRBJ1-4
D gene: .
V gene: TRBV5-6

CDR3 DNA: TGTGCCAGCAGCTTCGTTAGCGGGGTCGTCAATGAGCAGTTCTTC
CDR3 protein: CASSFVSGVVNEQFF
clone size: .
J gene: TRBJ2-1
D gene: TRBD2
V gene: TRBV5-6

CDR3 DNA: TGTGCCAGCAGCGGGGCTGCTAGCGGGTTAGAGACCCAGTACTTC
CDR3 protein: CASSGAASGLETQYF
clone size: .
J gene: TRBJ2-5
D gene: TRBD2
V gene: TRBV9

CDR3 DNA: TGTGCCACCAGTGATAGCGGGAGGGGCTGGCAGGATGAGCAGTTCTTC
CDR3 protein: CATSDSGRGWQDEQFF
clone size: once
J gene: TRBJ2-1
D gene: TRBD2
V gene: TRBV24-1

CDR3 DNA: TGTGCCATCAGTCCAGGGATGTACTCTGGAAACACCATATATTTT
CDR3 protein: CAISPGMYSGNTIYF
clone size: .
J gene: TRBJ1-3
D gene: .
V gene: TRBV10-3

CDR3 DNA: TGTGCCAGCAGCGTAACCCATAAGGTGGGGGGGTCCGCAGATACGCAGTATTTT
CDR3 protein: CASSVTHKVGGSADTQYF
clone size: .
J gene: TRBJ2-3
D gene: TRBD2
V gene: TRBV9

CDR3 DNA: TGTGCCAGCAGCAAACCGGGACAGGGGTTGTCTGGGGCCAACGTCCTGACTTTC
CDR3 protein: CASSKPGQGLSGANVLTF
clone size: .
J gene: TRBJ2-6
D gene: TRBD1
V gene: TRBV5-4

CDR3 DNA: TGTGCCCGGACTAGCGGGGTCCAAGAGACCCAGTACTTC
CDR3 protein: CARTSGVQETQYF
clone size: .
J gene: TRBJ2-5
D gene: TRBD2
V gene: TRBV30

CDR3 DNA: TGTGCCAGCAGCCAACCCAAGACTAGCGGGGGGGCGCGGCCCCAGTACTTC
CDR3 protein: CASSQPKTSGGARPQYF
clone size: .
J gene: TRBJ2-5
D gene: TRBD2
V gene: TRBV3-1/TRBV3-2